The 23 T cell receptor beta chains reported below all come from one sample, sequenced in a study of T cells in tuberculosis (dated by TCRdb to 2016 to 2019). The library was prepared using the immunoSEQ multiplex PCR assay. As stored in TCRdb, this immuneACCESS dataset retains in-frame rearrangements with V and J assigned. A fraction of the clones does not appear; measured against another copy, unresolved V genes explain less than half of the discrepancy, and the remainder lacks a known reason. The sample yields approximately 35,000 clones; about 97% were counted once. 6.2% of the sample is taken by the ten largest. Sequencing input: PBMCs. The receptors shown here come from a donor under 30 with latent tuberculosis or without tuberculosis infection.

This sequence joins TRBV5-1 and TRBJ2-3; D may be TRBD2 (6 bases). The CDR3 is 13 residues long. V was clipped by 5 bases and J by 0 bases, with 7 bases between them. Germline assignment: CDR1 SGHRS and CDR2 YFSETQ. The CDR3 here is CASSGTSTDTQYF. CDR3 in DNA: TGCGCCAGCAGTGGGACTAGCACAGATACGCAGTATTTT.

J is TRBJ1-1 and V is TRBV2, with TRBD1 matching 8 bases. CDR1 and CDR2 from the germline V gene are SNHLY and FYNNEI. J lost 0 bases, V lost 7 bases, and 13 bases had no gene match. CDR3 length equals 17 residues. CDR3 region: CASTGPLGQAMNTEAFF. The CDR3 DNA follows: TGTGCCAGCACCGGACCCCTGGGACAGGCCATGAACACTGAAGCTTTCTTT.

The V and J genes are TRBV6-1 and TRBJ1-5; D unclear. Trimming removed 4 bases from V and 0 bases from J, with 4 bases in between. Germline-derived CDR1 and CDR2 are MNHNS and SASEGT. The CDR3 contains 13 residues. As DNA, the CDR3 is TGTGCCAGCAGTGCCATTAGCAATCAGCCCCAGCATTTT. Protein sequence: CASSAISNQPQHF.

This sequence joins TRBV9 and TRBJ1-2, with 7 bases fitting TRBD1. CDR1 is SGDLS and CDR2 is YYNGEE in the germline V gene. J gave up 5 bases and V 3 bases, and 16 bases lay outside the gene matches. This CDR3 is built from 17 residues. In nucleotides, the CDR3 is TGTGCCAGCAGCGAGAAACATTCGACAGGGAGTATTTATGGCTACACCTTC. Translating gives CASSEKHSTGSIYGYTF. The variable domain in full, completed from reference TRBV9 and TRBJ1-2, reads DSGVTQTPKHLITATGQRVTLRCSPRSGDLSVYWYQQSLDQGLQFLIQYYNGEERAKGNILERFSAQQFPDLHSELNLSSLELGDSALYFCASSEKHSTGSIYGYTFGSGTRLTVV.

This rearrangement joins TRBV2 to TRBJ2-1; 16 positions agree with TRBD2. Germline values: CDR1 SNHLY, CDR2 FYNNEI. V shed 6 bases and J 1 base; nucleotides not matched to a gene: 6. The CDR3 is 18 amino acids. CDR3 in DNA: TGTGCCAGCAGCGATCAGGGACTAGCGGGGGGGTCCTACAATGAGCAGTTCTTC. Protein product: CASSDQGLAGGSYNEQFF.

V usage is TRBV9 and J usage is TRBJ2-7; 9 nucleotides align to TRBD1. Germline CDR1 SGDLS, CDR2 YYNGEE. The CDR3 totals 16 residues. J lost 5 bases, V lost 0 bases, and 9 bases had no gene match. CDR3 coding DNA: TGTGCCAGCAGCGTAGGACAGGGGGTTAGTCTGAACGAGCAGTACTTC. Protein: CASSVGQGVSLNEQYF.

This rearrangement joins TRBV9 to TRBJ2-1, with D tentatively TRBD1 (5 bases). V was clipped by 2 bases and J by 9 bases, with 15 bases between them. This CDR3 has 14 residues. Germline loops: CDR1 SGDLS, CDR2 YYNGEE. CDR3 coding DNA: TGTGCCAGCAGCGTCCTGGGGCTCCCGGGTGAGCAGTTCTTC. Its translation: CASSVLGLPGEQFF.

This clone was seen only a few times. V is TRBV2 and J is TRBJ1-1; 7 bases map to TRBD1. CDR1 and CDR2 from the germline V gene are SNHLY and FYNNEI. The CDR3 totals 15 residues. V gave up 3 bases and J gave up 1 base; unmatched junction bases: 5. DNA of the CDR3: TGTGCCAGCAGTGATCTTGGGACAGCGAACACTGAAGCTTTCTTT. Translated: CASSDLGTANTEAFF.

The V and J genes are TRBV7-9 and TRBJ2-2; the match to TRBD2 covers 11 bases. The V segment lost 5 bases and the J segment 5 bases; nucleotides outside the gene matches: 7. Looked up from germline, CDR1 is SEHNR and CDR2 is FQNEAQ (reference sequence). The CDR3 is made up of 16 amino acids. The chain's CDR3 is CASSPLTSGRTGELFF. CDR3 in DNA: TGTGCCAGCAGCCCACTTACTAGCGGGAGAACCGGGGAGCTGTTTTTT.

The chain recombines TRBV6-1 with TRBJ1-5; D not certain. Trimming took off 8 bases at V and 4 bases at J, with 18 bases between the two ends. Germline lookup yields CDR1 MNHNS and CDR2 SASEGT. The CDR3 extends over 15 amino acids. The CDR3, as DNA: TGTGCCAGCGCCTTGGAAGCGAATATAAATCAGCCCCAGCATTTT. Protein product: CASALEANINQPQHF.

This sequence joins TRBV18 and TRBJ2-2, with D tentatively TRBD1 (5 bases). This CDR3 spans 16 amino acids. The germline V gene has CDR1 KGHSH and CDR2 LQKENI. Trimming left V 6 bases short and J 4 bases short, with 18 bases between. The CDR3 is CASSRTSTRSTGELFF. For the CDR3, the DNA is TGTGCCAGCTCGCGGACATCGACCCGGAGCACCGGGGAGCTGTTTTTT.

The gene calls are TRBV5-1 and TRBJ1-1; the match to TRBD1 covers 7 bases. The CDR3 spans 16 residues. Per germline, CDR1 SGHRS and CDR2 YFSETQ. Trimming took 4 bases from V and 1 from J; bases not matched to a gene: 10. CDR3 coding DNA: TGCGCCAGCAGCCCACATTACGGGGACAGGAACACTGAAGCTTTCTTT. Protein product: CASSPHYGDRNTEAFF.

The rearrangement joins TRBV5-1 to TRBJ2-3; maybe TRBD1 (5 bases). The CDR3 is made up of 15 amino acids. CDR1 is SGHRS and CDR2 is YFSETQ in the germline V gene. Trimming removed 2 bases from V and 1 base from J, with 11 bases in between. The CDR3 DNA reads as TGCGCCAGCAGCTTAACTTCGACAGGCACAGATACGCAGTATTTT. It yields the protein CASSLTSTGTDTQYF.

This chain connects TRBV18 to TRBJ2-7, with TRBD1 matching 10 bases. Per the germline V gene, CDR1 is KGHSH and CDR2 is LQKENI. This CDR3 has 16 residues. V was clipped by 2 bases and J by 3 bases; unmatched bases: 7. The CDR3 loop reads CASSPITGQGNYEQYF. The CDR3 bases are TGTGCCAGCTCACCAATCACGGGACAGGGGAACTACGAGCAGTACTTC.

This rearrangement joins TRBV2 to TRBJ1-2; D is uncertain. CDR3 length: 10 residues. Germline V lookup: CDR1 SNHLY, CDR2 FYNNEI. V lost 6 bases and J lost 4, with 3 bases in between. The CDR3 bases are TGTGCCAGCAGCATCTATGGCTACACCTTC. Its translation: CASSIYGYTF.

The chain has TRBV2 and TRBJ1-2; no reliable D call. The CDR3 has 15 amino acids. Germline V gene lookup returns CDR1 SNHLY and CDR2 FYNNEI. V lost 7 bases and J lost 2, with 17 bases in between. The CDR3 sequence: CASIQMRTGNYGYTF. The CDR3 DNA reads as TGTGCCAGCATTCAGATGCGGACGGGGAACTATGGCTACACCTTC.

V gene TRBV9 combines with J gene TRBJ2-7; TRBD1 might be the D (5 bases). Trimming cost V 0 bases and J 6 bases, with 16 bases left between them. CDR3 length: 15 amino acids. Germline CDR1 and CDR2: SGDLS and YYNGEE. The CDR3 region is CASSVGPGWVFEQYF. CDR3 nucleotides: TGTGCCAGCAGCGTAGGGCCAGGGTGGGTGTTCGAGCAGTACTTC.

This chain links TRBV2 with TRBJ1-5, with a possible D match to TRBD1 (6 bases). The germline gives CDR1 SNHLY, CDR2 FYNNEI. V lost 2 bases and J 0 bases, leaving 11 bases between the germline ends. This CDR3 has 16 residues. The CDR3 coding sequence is TGTGCCAGCAGTGAAATTTGGACAGTTAGCAATCAGCCCCAGCATTTT. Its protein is CASSEIWTVSNQPQHF.

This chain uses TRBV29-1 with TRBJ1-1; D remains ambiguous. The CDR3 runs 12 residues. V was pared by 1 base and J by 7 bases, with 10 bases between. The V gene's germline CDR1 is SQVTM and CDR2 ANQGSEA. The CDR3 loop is CSVEADRLEAFF. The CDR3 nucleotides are TGCAGCGTTGAAGCGGATCGACTTGAAGCTTTCTTT.

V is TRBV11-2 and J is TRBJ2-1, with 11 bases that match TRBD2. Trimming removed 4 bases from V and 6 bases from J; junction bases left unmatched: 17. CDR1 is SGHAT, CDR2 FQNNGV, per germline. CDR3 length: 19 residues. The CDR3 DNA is TGTGCCAGCAGCTCAGTGGTATCTAGCGGGGGGAGGCAGGGCAATGAGCAGTTCTTC. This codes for CASSSVVSSGGRQGNEQFF.

Here the CDR3 reads CASSLGFTGTSGSTGELFF. The CDR3 DNA sequence: TGTGCCAGCAGCTTGGGATTCACCGGGACTAGCGGGAGCACCGGGGAGCTGTTTTTT. The rearrangement uses TRBV5-5 and TRBJ2-2, with 14 bases identical to TRBD2. Trimming cost V 0 bases and J 4 bases; bases outside gene matches: 8. CDR1 and CDR2 from the germline V gene are SGHKS and YYEKEE (reference sequence). There are 19 residues in the CDR3.

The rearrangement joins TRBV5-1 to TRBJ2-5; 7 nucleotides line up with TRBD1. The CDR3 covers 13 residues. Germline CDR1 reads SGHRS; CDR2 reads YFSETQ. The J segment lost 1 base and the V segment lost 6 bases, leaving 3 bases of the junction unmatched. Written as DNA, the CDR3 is TGCGCCAGCACCCGGGACAGCCAAGAGACCCAGTACTTC. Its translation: CASTRDSQETQYF.

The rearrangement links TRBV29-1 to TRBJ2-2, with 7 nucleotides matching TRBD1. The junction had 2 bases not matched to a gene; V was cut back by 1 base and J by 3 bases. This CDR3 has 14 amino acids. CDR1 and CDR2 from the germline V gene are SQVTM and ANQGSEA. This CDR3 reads CSVEGDRDTGELFF. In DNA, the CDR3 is TGCAGCGTTGAAGGGGACAGAGACACCGGGGAGCTGTTTTTT.